This is a list of T cell receptor beta chains from one sample in a study of shared clonotypes between healthy human individuals. Here immunoSEQ multiplex PCR was the method, and the copy in TCRdb shows in-frame clones only, minus some. Here the sample spans roughly 1,500,000 clones, approximately 98.5% being singletons. Sequences were obtained from naive CD4+ T cells sorted from blood. The origin of the receptors is a man aged 30 to 45 in good health. Each CDR3 is given with its conserved first and last residue.

v_gene: TRBV7-2; j_gene: TRBJ1-1; CDR3aa: CASSLSVGNTEAFF
v_gene: TRBV27; j_gene: TRBJ1-2; CDR3aa: CASSLYRGYGYTF
v_gene: TRBV6-1; j_gene: TRBJ2-1; CDR3aa: CASSDLEGGEQFF
v_gene: TRBV5-8; j_gene: TRBJ1-1; CDR3aa: CASSRGTGFRNTEAFF
v_gene: TRBV10-3; j_gene: TRBJ1-4; CDR3aa: CAISIKGEKLFF
v_gene: TRBV7-7; j_gene: TRBJ2-3; CDR3aa: CASSFGLAGTDTQYF
v_gene: TRBV18; j_gene: TRBJ2-1; CDR3aa: CASSPRLAGGRGEQFF
v_gene: TRBV6-6; j_gene: TRBJ2-1; CDR3aa: CASSYLTNEQFF
v_gene: TRBV15; j_gene: TRBJ2-5; CDR3aa: CATSGGTSGAQETQYF
v_gene: TRBV28; j_gene: TRBJ2-6; CDR3aa: CASSFTGSGANVLTF
v_gene: TRBV5-1; j_gene: TRBJ2-7; CDR3aa: CASTVRQGSYEQYF
v_gene: TRBV10-3; j_gene: TRBJ2-3; CDR3aa: CAISESLAGGLADTQYF
v_gene: TRBV28; j_gene: TRBJ2-5; CDR3aa: CASSSTGAAETQYF
v_gene: TRBV19; j_gene: TRBJ2-7; CDR3aa: CASSLSGGTSYEQYF
v_gene: TRBV19; j_gene: TRBJ1-1; CDR3aa: CASSKGAGNTEAFF
v_gene: TRBV6-6; j_gene: TRBJ1-4; CDR3aa: CASSYSPGGYEKLFF
v_gene: TRBV25-1; j_gene: TRBJ2-7; CDR3aa: CASSGRTGSSSYEQYF
v_gene: TRBV4-1; j_gene: TRBJ2-5; CDR3aa: CASSLKQGHGETQYF
v_gene: TRBV5-4; j_gene: TRBJ2-5; CDR3aa: CASSLKEWYQETQYF
v_gene: TRBV7-3; j_gene: TRBJ2-7; CDR3aa: CASSRTSGYEQYF
v_gene: TRBV7-9; j_gene: TRBJ1-2; CDR3aa: CASSSQIGGLGGYTF
v_gene: TRBV5-4; j_gene: TRBJ2-7; CDR3aa: CASSLKLWDEQYF
v_gene: TRBV7-6; j_gene: TRBJ2-2; CDR3aa: CASSLGGWDTGELFF
v_gene: TRBV9; j_gene: TRBJ1-5; CDR3aa: CASSVETGVRRQPQHF
v_gene: TRBV19; j_gene: TRBJ1-4; CDR3aa: CASSIFTTNEKLFF
v_gene: TRBV28; j_gene: TRBJ2-7; CDR3aa: CASTSRGGSYEQYF
v_gene: TRBV5-1; j_gene: TRBJ1-2; CDR3aa: CASRTPGNYGYTF
v_gene: TRBV28; j_gene: TRBJ2-3; CDR3aa: CASRNKQGLFPDTQYF
v_gene: TRBV5-5; j_gene: TRBJ1-1; CDR3aa: CASSSPGGTEAFF
v_gene: TRBV6-5; j_gene: TRBJ2-7; CDR3aa: CASSYNPHNSYEQYF
v_gene: TRBV5-1; j_gene: TRBJ2-1; CDR3aa: CASSSEAASYNEQFF
v_gene: TRBV4-3; j_gene: TRBJ2-7; CDR3aa: CASSPRAGTNSYEQYF
v_gene: TRBV18; j_gene: TRBJ2-2; CDR3aa: CASSPMRGRDTGELFF
v_gene: TRBV19; j_gene: TRBJ2-7; CDR3aa: CASSMAGRAYEQYF
v_gene: TRBV29-1; j_gene: TRBJ2-4; CDR3aa: CSVVGRETTTGLNIQYF
v_gene: TRBV9; j_gene: TRBJ2-1; CDR3aa: CASSARQREVVNEQFF
v_gene: TRBV6-4; j_gene: TRBJ2-1; CDR3aa: CASSDYWPGNEQFF